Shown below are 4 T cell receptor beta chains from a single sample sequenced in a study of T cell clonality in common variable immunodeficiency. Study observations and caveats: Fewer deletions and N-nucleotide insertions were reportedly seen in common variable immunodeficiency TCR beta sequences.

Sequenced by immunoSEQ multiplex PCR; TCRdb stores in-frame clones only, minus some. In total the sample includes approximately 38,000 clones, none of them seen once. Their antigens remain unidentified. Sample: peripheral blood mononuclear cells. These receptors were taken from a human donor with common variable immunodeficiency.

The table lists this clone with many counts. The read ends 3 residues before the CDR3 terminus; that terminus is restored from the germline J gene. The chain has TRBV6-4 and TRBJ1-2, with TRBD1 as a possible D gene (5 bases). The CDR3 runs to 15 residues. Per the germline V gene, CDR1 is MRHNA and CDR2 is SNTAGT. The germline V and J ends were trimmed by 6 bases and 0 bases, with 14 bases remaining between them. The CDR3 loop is CASRVGHNANYGYTF. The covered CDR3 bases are TGTGCCAGCAGAGTTGGACATAATGCTAACTATGGC.

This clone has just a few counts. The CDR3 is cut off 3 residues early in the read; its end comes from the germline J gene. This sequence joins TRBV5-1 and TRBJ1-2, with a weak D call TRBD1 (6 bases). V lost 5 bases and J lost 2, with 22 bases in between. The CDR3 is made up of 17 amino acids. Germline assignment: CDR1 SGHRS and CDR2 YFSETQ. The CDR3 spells CASSSDALTGSNYGYTF. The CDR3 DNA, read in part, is TGCGCCAGCAGTTCCGACGCATTGACAGGTAGCAACTATGGC.

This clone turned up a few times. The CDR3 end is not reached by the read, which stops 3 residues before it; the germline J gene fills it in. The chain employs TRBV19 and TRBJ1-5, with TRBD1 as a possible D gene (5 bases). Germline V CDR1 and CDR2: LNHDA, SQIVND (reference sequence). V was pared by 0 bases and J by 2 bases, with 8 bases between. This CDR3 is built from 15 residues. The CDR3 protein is CASSIDGRGNQPQHF. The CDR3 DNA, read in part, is TGTGCCAGTAGTATAGACGGCAGGGGCAATCAGCCC.

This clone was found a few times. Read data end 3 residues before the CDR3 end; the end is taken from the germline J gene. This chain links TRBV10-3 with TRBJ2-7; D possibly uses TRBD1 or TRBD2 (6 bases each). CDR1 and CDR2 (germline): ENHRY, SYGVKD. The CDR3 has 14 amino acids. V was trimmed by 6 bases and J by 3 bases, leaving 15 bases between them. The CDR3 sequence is CAIRPQGGGYEQYF. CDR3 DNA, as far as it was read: TGTGCCATCAGACCACAGGGAGGAGGCTACGAG.